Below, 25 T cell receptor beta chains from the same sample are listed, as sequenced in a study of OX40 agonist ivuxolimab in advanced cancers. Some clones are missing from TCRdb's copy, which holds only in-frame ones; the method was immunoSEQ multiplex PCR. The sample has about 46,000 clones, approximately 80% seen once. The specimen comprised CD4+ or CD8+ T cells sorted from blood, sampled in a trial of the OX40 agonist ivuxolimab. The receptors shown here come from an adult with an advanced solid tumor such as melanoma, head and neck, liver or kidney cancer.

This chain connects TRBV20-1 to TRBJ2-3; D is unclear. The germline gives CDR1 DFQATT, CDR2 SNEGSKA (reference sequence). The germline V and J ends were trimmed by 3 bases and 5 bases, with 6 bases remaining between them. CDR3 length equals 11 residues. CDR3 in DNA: TGCAGTGCTAGCCCCCGAGATACGCAGTATTTT. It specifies CSASPRDTQYF.

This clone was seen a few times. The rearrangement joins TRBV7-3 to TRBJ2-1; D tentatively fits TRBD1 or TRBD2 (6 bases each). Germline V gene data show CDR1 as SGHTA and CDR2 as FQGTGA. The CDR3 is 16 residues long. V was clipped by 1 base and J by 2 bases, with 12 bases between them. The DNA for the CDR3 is TGTGCCAGCAGCTTAAGAGGGGGGAAGGCCTACAATGAGCAGTTCTTC. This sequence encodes CASSLRGGKAYNEQFF.

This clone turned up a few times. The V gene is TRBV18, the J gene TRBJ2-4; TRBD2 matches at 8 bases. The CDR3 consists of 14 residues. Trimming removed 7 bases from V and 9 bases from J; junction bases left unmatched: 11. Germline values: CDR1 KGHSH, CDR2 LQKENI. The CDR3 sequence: CASCTGGGQGIQYF. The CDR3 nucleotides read TGTGCCAGCTGCACCGGCGGGGGGCAGGGCATTCAGTACTTC.

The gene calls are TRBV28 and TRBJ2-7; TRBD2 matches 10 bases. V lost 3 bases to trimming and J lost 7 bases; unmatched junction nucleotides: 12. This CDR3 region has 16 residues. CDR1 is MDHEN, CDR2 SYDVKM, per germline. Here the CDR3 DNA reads TGTGCCAGCAGTTTCCCGGGACTAGCGACCCCATTGGAGCAGTACTTC. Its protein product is CASSFPGLATPLEQYF. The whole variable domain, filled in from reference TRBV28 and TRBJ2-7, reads DVKVTQSSRYLVKRTGEKVFLECVQDMDHENMFWYRQDPGLGLRLIYFSYDVKMKEKGDIPEGYSVSREKKERFSLILESASTNQTSMYLCASSFPGLATPLEQYFGPGTRLTVT.

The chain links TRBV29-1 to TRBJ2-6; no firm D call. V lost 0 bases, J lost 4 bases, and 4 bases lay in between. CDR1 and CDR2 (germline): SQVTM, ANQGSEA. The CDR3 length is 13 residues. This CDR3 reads CSVEDTGANVLTF. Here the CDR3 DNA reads TGCAGCGTTGAAGATACCGGGGCCAACGTCCTGACTTTC.

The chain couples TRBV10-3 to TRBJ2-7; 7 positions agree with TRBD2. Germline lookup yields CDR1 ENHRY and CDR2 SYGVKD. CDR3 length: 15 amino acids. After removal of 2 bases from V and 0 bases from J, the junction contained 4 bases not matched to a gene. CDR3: CAISELADTSYEQYF. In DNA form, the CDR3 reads TGTGCCATCAGTGAGCTAGCGGATACCTCCTACGAGCAGTACTTC.

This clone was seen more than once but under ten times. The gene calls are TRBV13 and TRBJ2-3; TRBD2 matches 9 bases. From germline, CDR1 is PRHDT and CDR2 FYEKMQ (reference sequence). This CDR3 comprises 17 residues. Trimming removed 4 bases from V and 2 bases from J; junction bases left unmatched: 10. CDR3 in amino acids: CASSSFAAGLATDTQYF. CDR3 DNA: TGTGCCAGCAGCTCCTTTGCGGCGGGACTAGCCACAGATACGCAGTATTTT.

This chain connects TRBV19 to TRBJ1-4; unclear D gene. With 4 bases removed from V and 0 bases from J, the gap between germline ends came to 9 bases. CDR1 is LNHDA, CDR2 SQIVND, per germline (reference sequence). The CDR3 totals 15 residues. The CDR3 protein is CASSTYRSTNEKLFF. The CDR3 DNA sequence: TGTGCCAGTAGTACCTACAGATCAACTAATGAAAAACTGTTTTTT.

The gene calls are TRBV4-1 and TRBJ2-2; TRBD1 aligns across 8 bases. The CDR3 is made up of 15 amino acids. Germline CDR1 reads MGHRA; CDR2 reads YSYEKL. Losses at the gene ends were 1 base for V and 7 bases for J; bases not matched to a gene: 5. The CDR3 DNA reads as TGCGCCAGCAGCCAAGCCGGACAGGGAATCGGGGAGCTGTTTTTT. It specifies CASSQAGQGIGELFF.

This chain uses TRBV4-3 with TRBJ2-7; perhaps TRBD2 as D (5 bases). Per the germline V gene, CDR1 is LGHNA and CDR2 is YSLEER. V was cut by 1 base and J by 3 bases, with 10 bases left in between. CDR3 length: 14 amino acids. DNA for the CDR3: TGCGCCAGCAGCCAAGCAGTGGAGGTCTACGAGCAGTACTTC. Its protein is CASSQAVEVYEQYF.

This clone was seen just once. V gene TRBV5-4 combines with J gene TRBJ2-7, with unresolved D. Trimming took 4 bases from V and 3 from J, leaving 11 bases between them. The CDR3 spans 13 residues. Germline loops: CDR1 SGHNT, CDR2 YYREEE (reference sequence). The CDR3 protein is CASSTLLGYEQYF. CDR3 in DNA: TGTGCCAGCAGCACCCTTTTAGGCTACGAGCAGTACTTC. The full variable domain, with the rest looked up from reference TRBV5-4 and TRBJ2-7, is ETGVTQSPTHLIKTRGQQVTLRCSSQSGHNTVSWYQQALGQGPQFIFQYYREEENGRGNFPPRFSGLQFPNYSSELNVNALELDDSALYLCASSTLLGYEQYFGPGTRLTVT.

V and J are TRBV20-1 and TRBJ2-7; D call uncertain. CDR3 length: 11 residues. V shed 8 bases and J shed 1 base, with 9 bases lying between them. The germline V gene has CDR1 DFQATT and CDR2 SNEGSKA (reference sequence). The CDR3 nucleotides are TGCAGTCAACTTAAATCCTACGAGCAGTACTTC. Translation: CSQLKSYEQYF.

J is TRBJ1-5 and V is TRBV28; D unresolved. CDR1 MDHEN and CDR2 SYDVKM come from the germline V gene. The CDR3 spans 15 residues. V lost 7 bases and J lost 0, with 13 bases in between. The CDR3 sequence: CASTPSSGSNQPQHF. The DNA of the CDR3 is TGTGCCAGCACCCCCTCCTCGGGTAGCAATCAGCCCCAGCATTTT. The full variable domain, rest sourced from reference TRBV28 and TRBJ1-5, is DVKVTQSSRYLVKRTGEKVFLECVQDMDHENMFWYRQDPGLGLRLIYFSYDVKMKEKGDIPEGYSVSREKKERFSLILESASTNQTSMYLCASTPSSGSNQPQHFGDGTRLSIL.

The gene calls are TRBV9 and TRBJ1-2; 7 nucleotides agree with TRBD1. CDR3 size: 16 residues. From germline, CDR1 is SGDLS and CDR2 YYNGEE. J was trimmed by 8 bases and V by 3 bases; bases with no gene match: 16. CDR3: CASSAHPGQPTGGYTF. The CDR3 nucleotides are TGTGCCAGCAGCGCCCATCCGGGACAGCCGACGGGCGGCTACACCTTC.

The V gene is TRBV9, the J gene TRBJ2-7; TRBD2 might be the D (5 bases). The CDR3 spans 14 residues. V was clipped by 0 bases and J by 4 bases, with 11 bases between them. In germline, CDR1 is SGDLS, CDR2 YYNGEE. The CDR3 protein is CASSVVELAYEQYF. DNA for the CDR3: TGTGCCAGCAGCGTAGTGGAGCTAGCTTACGAGCAGTACTTC.

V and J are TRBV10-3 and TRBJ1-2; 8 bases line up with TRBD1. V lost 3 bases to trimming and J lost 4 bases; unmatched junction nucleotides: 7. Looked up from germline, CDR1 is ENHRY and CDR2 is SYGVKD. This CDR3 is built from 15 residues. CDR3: CAISEEGRGLYGYTF. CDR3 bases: TGTGCCATCAGTGAAGAGGGCAGGGGGCTCTATGGCTACACCTTC.

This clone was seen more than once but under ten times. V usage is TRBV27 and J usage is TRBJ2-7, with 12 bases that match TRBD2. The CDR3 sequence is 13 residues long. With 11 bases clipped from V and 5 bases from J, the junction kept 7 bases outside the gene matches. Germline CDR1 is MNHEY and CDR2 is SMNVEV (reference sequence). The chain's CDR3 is CAVLAGGGHEQYF. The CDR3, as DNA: TGTGCCGTTCTAGCGGGAGGGGGCCACGAGCAGTACTTC.

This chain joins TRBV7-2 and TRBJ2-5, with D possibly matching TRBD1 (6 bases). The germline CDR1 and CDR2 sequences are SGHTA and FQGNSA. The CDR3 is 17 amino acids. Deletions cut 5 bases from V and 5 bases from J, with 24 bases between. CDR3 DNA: TGTGCCAGCAGCAGACATTTAGGGGGACCGGTTGTCGAGACCCAGTACTTC. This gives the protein CASSRHLGGPVVETQYF.

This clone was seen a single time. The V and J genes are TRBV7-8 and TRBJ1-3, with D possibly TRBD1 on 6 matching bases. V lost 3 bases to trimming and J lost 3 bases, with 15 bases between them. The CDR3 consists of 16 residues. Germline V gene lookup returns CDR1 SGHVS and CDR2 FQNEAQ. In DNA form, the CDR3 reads TGTGCCAGCAGCTTTGGGGGGGCTCCGTATGGAAACACCATATATTTT. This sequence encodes CASSFGGAPYGNTIYF.

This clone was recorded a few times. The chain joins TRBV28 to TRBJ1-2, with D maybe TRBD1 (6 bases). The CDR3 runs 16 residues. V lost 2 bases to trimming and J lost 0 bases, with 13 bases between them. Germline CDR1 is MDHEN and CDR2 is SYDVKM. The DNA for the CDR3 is TGTGCCAGCAGTTTAACGGGGGCCTTAGCTAACTATGGCTACACCTTC. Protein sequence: CASSLTGALANYGYTF.

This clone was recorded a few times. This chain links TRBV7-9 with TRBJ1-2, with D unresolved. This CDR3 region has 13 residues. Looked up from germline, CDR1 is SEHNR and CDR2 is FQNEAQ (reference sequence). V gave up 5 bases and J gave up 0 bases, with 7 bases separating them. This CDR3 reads CASSRDTNYGYTF. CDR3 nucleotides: TGTGCCAGCAGCCGAGACACTAACTATGGCTACACCTTC.

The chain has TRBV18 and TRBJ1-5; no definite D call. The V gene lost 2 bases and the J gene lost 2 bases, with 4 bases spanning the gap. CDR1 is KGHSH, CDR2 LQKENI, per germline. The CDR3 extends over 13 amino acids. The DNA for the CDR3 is TGTGCCAGCTCACCAGACCGCAATCAGCCCCAGCATTTT. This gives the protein CASSPDRNQPQHF.

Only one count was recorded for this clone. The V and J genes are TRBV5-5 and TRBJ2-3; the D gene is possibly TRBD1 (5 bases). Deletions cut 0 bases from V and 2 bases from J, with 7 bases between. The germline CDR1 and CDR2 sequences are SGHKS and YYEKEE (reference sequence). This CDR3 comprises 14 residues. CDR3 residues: CASSLGQYTDTQYF. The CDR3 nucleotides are TGTGCCAGCAGCTTGGGACAGTACACAGATACGCAGTATTTT. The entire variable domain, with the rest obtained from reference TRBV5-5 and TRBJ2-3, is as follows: DAGVTQSPTHLIKTRGQQVTLRCSPISGHKSVSWYQQVLGQGPQFIFQYYEKEERGRGNFPDRFSARQFPNYSSELNVNALLLGDSALYLCASSLGQYTDTQYFGPGTRLTVL.

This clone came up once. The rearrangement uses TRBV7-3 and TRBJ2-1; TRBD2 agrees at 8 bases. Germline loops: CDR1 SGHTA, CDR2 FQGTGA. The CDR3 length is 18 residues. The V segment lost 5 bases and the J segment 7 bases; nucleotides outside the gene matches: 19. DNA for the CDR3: TGTGCCAGCAGCCGATCTCCCACCCCAGCGGGAGTAATGAATGAGCAGTTCTTC. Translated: CASSRSPTPAGVMNEQFF.

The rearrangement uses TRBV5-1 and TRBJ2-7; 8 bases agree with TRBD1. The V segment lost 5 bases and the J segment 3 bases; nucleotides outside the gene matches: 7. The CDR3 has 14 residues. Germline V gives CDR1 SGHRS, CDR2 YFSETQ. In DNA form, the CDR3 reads TGCGCCAGCAGTTTGACAGGGGCGAGCTACGAGCAGTACTTC. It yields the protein CASSLTGASYEQYF.